The 6 T cell receptor beta chains presented below share a single source sample, sequenced in a study of PD-L1 blockade in urothelial cancer. Sample time point: pretreatment peripheral blood. The table came from immunoSEQ multiplex PCR; TCRdb's copy has only in-frame clones and leaves some out. Of fewer than 95,000 clones listed, around 84% are singletons. The sample consisted of PBMCs, taken around atezolizumab (anti-PD-L1) treatment. The origin of the receptors is a man aged 55 to 70 with urothelial cancer.

The chain combines TRBV5-1 with TRBJ1-3, with 7 bases matching TRBD1. V lost 4 bases and J lost 0; bases outside the gene matches: 16. The CDR3 is 19 residues long. Germline V gene sequence: CDR1 SGHRS, CDR2 YFSETQ. CDR3 region: CASSDQEGAEMSSGNTIYF. In nucleotides, the CDR3 is TGCGCCAGCAGCGACCAGGAGGGGGCCGAAATGAGCTCTGGAAACACCATATATTTT.

Only one count was recorded for this clone. This chain links TRBV6-1 with TRBJ2-2, with 7 bases aligning to TRBD1. Germline CDR1 is MNHNS and CDR2 is SASEGT. After removal of 4 bases from V and 4 bases from J, the junction contained 9 bases not matched to a gene. The length of the CDR3 is 16 residues. The CDR3 here is CASSAFDRASTGELFF. The DNA for the CDR3 is TGTGCCAGCAGTGCGTTCGACAGGGCCAGCACCGGGGAGCTGTTTTTT.

The V call is TRBV6-5, the J call TRBJ1-5; 7 bases are shared with TRBD1. V dropped 5 bases and J dropped 3; count of bases not matched to a gene: 4. The CDR3 contains 14 residues. Germline V lookup: CDR1 MNHEY, CDR2 SVGAGI. The CDR3 loop is CASSTTGNNQPQHF. The DNA for the CDR3 is TGTGCCAGCAGTACGACAGGGAACAATCAGCCCCAGCATTTT.

This clone was counted a few times. The chain recombines TRBV4-1 with TRBJ2-2; the D gene is possibly TRBD1 (5 bases). CDR1 is MGHRA, CDR2 YSYEKL, per germline. This CDR3 region has 15 residues. V lost 0 bases to trimming and J lost 4 bases, with 9 bases between them. CDR3 bases: TGCGCCAGCAGCCAAGATGCACAGGTCACCGGGGAGCTGTTTTTT. Its protein product is CASSQDAQVTGELFF.

In its sample, this clone was seen once. The rearrangement joins TRBV9 to TRBJ2-7; 7 nucleotides line up with TRBD2. The V gene end was trimmed by 4 bases and the J gene end by 2 bases; junction bases not matched to a gene: 9. The germline CDR1 and CDR2 sequences are SGDLS and YYNGEE. The CDR3 extends over 15 amino acids. The CDR3 DNA follows: TGTGCCAGCAGCCCGGAAGTAGCGGGCCCCTACGAGCAGTACTTC. It encodes CASSPEVAGPYEQYF.

The chain carries TRBV19 and TRBJ2-2; 16 nucleotides agree with TRBD2. The germline CDR1 and CDR2 sequences are LNHDA and SQIVND (reference sequence). The junction had 14 bases not matched to a gene; V was cut back by 10 bases and J by 6 bases. The CDR3 sequence is 18 residues long. The CDR3 DNA follows: TGTGCCACCTCCCCGGGACTAGCGGGAGGGCGTGATGCCGGGGAGCTGTTTTTT. Translation gives CATSPGLAGGRDAGELFF.